This TCR beta chain derives from a study of CD8 T cells in Susac syndrome. A quantity of about 0.5 to 1 ug RNA underwent reverse transcription using random hexamers. A multiplex approach, immunoSEQ multiplex PCR, amplified TCR beta CDR3 across 54 Vbeta and 13 Jbeta. MiXCR, run by TCRdb on the immunoSEQ multiplex PCR reads, gives a single entry per CDR3 protein. The sample shows some 180,000 distinct CDR3 sequences, just under 95% of them seen only once. Points on this clonotype: The antigen remains undetermined.

The authors sequenced TCR beta from blood CD8+ and CD4+ T cells. The study used healthy donors as controls matched for age and sex. Study-wide results and limits: The study's TCR sequencing and HLA analysis drew on a certain number of individuals. That number was acknowledged as relatively small.

Per germline, CDR1 LNHNV and CDR2 YYDKDF (reference sequence). Between the trimmed V and J ends, which lost 0 bases and 4 bases, there was a span of 5 bases. The CDR3 consists of 13 residues. The sequencing input was CD4+ T cells from PBMCs. The rearrangement joins TRBV15 to TRBJ2-3; D is uncertain. The origin of this receptor is a human donor in good health. The CDR3, as DNA: TGTGCCACCAGCAGAGATAAAGCAGATACGCAGTATTTT. Translation: CATSRDKADTQYF.